The rows below give T cell receptor beta chains drawn from one sample of a study of cytomegalovirus exposure and HLA in healthy donors. Only in-frame clones appear in the TCRdb table, and some are missing; sequencing was by immunoSEQ multiplex PCR. The profile shows roughly 330,000 clones, roughly 90% of them singletons. The sequenced sample consisted of PBMCs. The receptors here all came from a woman in her 30s in good health and CMV-seropositive. The conserved cysteine and the conserved F or W are not part of the CDR3 here.

j_call v_call cdr3_aa
TRBJ2-5 TRBV5-4 ASREGTDQETQY
TRBJ2-3 TRBV7-6 ASSLLPDSTDTQY
TRBJ1-2 TRBV9 ASSVVSLVEGGYT
TRBJ1-2 TRBV11-2 ASSLDGTGYGYT
TRBJ1-5 TRBV28 ASSLGQGMGQPQH
TRBJ1-2 TRBV29-1 SVDLRGPAGYT
TRBJ1-4 TRBV28 ASEGPWDEKLF
TRBJ1-6 TRBV5-1 ATRTGDLNSPLH
TRBJ1-5 TRBV7-6 ASSKRADQPQH
TRBJ2-7 TRBV5-1 ASSLQVGDTYEQY
TRBJ2-7 TRBV6-1 ASSAGTSGTYEQY
TRBJ2-1 TRBV20-1 SVIQGNEQF
TRBJ1-5 TRBV18 ASSPGGRRAGNQPQH
TRBJ2-7 TRBV5-1 ASSLVSSLYEQY
TRBJ2-1 TRBV11-3 ASSLDFGAHNEQF
TRBJ2-2 TRBV2 ASTAGIAGELF
TRBJ2-3 TRBV11-1 ATLSGRTQY
TRBJ1-5 TRBV6-1 ASRGVGQANQPQH
TRBJ2-3 TRBV15 ATSRGPASRTDTQY
TRBJ1-4 TRBV7-9 ASSLRTEQKLF
TRBJ1-4 TRBV6-5 ASSPWLREKLF
TRBJ2-1 TRBV27 ASSPLWTSGSYNEQF
TRBJ2-7 TRBV27 ASGYGPMLGEQY
TRBJ1-1 TRBV9 ASSVDPQLGVNTEAF
TRBJ2-7 TRBV28 ASSLSRQSNYEQY
TRBJ2-7 TRBV4-1 ASSTGSYEQY
TRBJ1-2 TRBV28 ASIDSGRRYGYT
TRBJ1-5 TRBV30 AWSGTGARNQPQH
TRBJ2-3 TRBV7-3 ASSPVGMGSDTQY
TRBJ2-7 TRBV25-1 ASSDRGRASYEQY
TRBJ1-6 TRBV5-6 ASSFGTGFNSPLH
TRBJ2-3 TRBV2 ASRDQGTGTDTQY
TRBJ2-7 TRBV6-6 ASSYPTGQYEQY
TRBJ1-5 TRBV23-1 ASSQRQGDSNQPQH
TRBJ2-5 TRBV4-1 ASSLAQGRETQY
TRBJ2-1 TRBV27 ASSNFRTQYNEQF
TRBJ2-7 TRBV7-2 ASSLGGVRWTYEQY
TRBJ2-5 TRBV5-1 ASSLRASSVGETQY
TRBJ2-7 TRBV2 ASSANSLYEQY
TRBJ2-5 TRBV28 ASSLSPDRAQETQY
TRBJ2-2 TRBV4-3 ASSQDQGYTGELF
TRBJ2-5 TRBV4-2 ASSRNLAQETQY
TRBJ2-1 TRBV10-3 AVGPTSGNHEQF
TRBJ1-3 TRBV6-5 ASFRVSGNTIY
TRBJ1-5 TRBV13 ASSLRGAHQPQH